This TCR beta chain was sequenced in a study of CD8 T cells in ankylosing spondylitis. Study results and limitations: CD8+ by phenotype, disease-linked clones were relatively rare in peripheral blood. Apparently characteristic of ankylosing spondylitis blood was a TCR beta motif (fewer than 10 highly homologous variants).

TCRdb ran MiXCR on the 5' RACE reads and lists one entry per CDR3 protein. This table has 470,000 or so distinct CDR3 sequences, 25% to 30% appearing once. The germline V gene encodes CDR1 SGHTA and CDR2 FQGNSA. The CDR3 runs 12 residues. The V end lost 6 bases, the J end lost 6 bases, and 9 bases lay between the germline ends. This clonotype was seen repeatedly, ten times or more. Its specificity is not known. Sequencing input: blood, either unsorted or a sorted T cell fraction (not recorded which). The TCR originated in a male donor with ankylosing spondylitis. The chain combines TRBV7-2 with TRBJ1-5; D perhaps matches TRBD1 (5 bases). The chain's CDR3 is CASSLGGQPQHF. For the CDR3, the DNA is TGTGCCAGCAGTTTGGGGGGTCAGCCCCAGCATTTT.